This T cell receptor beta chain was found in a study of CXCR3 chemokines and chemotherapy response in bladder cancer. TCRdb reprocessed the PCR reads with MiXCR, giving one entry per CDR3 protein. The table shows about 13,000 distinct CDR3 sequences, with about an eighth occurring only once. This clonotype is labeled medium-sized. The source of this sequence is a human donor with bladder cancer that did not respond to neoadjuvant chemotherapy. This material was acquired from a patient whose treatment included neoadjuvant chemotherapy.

CDR3 amino acids: CAISDTDRNTGELFF. CDR3 coding DNA: TGTGCCATCAGTGATACGGACAGGAACACCGGGGAGCTGTTTTTT. The rearrangement uses TRBV10-3 and TRBJ2-2; D might be TRBD1 (6 bases). V was shortened by 3 bases and J by 1 base, with 9 bases between the two germline ends. This CDR3 is 15 amino acids long. CDR1 ENHRY and CDR2 SYGVKD come from the germline V gene.